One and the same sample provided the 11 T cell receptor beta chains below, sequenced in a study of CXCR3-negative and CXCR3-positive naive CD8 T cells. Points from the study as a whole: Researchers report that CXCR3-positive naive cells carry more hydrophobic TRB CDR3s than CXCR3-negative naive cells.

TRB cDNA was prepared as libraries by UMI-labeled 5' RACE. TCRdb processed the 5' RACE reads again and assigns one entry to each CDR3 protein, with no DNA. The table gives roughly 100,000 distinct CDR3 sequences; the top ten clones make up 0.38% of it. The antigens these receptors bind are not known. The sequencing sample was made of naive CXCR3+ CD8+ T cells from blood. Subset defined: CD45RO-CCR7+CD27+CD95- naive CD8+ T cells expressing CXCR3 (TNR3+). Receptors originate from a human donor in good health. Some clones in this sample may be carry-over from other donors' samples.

CDR3 loop: CASTIYLNTEAFF. The chain employs TRBV6-6 and TRBJ1-1. The germline CDR1 and CDR2 sequences are MNHNY and SVGAGI (reference sequence). The CDR3 is 13 amino acids.

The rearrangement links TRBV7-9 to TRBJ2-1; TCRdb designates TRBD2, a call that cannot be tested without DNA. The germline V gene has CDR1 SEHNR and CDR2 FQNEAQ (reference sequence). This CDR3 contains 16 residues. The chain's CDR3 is CASAGALDYSYNEQFF.

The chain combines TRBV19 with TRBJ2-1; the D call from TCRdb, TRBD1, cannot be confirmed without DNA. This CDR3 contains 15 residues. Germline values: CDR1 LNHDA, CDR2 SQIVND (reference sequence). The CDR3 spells CASSIGTGGYNEQFF.

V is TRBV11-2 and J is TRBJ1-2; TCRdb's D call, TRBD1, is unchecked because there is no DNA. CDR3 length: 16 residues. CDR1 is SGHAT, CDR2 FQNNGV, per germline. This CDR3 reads CASSLSGTGDGHGYTF.

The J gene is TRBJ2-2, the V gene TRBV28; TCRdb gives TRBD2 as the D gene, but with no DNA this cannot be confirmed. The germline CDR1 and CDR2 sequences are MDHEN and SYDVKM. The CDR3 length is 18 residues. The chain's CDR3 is CASSPTDLTSGVTGELFF.

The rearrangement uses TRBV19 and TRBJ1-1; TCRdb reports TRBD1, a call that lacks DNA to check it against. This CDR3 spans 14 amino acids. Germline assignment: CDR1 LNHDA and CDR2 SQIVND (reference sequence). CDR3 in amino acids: CASTPMALNTEAFF.

This CDR3 is CASSQEGMSTGELFF. This chain uses TRBV4-1 with TRBJ2-2. This CDR3 has 15 amino acids. Germline CDR1 reads MGHRA; CDR2 reads YSYEKL.

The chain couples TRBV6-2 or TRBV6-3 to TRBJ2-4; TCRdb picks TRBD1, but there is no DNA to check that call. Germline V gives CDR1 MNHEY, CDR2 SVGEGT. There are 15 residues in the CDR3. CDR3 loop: CASSYFRGPEGIQYF.

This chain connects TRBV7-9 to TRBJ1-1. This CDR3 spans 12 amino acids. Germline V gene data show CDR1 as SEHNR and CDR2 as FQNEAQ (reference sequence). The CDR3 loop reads CASLGGNTEAFF.

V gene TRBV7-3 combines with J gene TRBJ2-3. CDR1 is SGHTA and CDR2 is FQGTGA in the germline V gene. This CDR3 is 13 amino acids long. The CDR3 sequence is CASSPTRTDTQYF.

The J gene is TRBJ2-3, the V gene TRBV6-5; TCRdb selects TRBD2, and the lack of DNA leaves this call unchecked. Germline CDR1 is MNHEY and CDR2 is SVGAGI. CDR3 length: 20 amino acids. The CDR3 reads CASSYYKREGRVSGTDTQYF.